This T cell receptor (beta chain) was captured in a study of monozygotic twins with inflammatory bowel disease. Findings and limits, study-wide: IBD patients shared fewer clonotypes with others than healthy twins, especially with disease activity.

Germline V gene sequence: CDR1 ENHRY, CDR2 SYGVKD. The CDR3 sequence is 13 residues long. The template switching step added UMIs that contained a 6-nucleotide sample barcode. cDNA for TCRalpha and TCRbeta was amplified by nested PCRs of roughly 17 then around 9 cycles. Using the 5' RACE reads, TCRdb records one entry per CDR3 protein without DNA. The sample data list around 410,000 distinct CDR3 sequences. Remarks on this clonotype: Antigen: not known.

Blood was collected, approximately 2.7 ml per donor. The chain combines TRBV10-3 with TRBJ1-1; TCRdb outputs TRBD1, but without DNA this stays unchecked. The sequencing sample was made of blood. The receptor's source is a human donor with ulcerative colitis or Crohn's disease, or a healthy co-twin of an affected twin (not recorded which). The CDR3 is CASQDSLNTEAFF.